Below, one TCR beta chain is given with its context. The data stem from a study of blood T cell repertoires in COVID-19. V lost 0 bases, J lost 0 bases, and 16 bases lay in between. The CDR3 contains 18 residues. Germline CDR1 LGHDT, CDR2 YNNKEL (reference sequence). Generated by immunoSEQ multiplex PCR, the TCRdb table keeps only in-frame clones and is missing some. Among more than 250,000 clones listed, about nine tenths were seen once. V usage is TRBV3-1 (or the pseudogene TRBV3-2) and J usage is TRBJ2-3; D is possibly TRBD2 (6 bases). Material: PBMCs or T cells enriched from blood (not recorded which). The TCR was taken from a woman aged 18-29 years who had recovered from COVID-19. Written as DNA, the CDR3 is TGTGCCAGCAGCCAAGAAGGGGAAGTAGCGGCTAGCACAGATACGCAGTATTTT. This gives the protein CASSQEGEVAASTDTQYF.